This T cell receptor (beta chain) emerged from a study of OX40 agonist ivuxolimab in advanced cancers. Turning to the study itself: Participants, about 83% male, averaged roughly 60 years of age, ranging from about 20 to 80.

Profiled with immunoSEQ multiplex PCR; TCRdb holds only in-frame clones, not every one. This table has around 90,000 clones, roughly nine tenths appearing once. The V gene's germline CDR1 is SGHVS and CDR2 FQNEAQ. V lost 5 bases to trimming and J lost 4 bases, with 21 bases between them. The CDR3 consists of 17 residues. Here the sequenced sample was CD4+ or CD8+ T cells sorted from blood, taken in a trial of the OX40 agonist ivuxolimab. The J gene is TRBJ2-1, the V gene TRBV7-8, with D perhaps TRBD1 (7 bases). This clonotype was obtained from an adult with an advanced solid tumor such as melanoma, head and neck, liver or kidney cancer. The CDR3 DNA reads TGTGCCAGCAGCCTCCAGGGGGGACAGCCTTCATACAATGAGCAGTTCTTC. Its protein product is CASSLQGGQPSYNEQFF.